Each of the 7 T cell receptor beta chains below was sequenced from the same sample in a study of blood T cell repertoires in COVID-19. The table came from immunoSEQ multiplex PCR; TCRdb's copy has only in-frame clones and leaves some out. The repertoire consists of about 83,000 clones, with about 86% occurring once and the leading ten covering approximately 22%. The sequenced material came from peripheral blood. These receptors were obtained from an elderly woman in a cohort sampled during active or convalescent COVID-19.

The chain uses TRBV19 and TRBJ1-3; a possible D gene is TRBD1 (5 bases). V was clipped by 8 bases and J by 1 base, with 15 bases between them. The CDR3 spans 15 residues. The germline gives CDR1 LNHDA, CDR2 SQIVND (reference sequence). The DNA for the CDR3 is TGTGCCAGTTTTCGTGGGGGGTCTTCTGGAAACACCATATATTTT. Translated: CASFRGGSSGNTIYF.

The chain has TRBV5-4 and TRBJ2-7; 8 positions match TRBD1. CDR1 is SGHNT, CDR2 YYREEE, per germline (reference sequence). V gave up 0 bases and J gave up 2 bases; unmatched junction bases: 4. The CDR3 sequence is 15 residues long. The CDR3 nucleotides read TGTGCCAGCAGCTTGGCCGGACAGGGTACCTACGAGCAGTACTTC. Amino acids: CASSLAGQGTYEQYF.

Regarding this clone: The DNA is left out, because the CDR3 cannot be placed on it with certainty; the CDR3 is given as TCRdb lists it. This chain connects TRBV19 to TRBJ1-5. CDR1 and CDR2 from the germline V gene are LNHDA and SQIVND (reference sequence). The CDR3 extends over 14 residues, inclusive of both ends. CDR3 residues: CASTSDGGGQPQHF.

The gene calls are TRBV19 and TRBJ1-5, with D perhaps matching TRBD1 (6 bases). The V end lost 10 bases, the J end lost 11 bases, and 21 bases lay between the germline ends. The V gene's germline CDR1 is LNHDA and CDR2 SQIVND (reference sequence). The CDR3 has 13 amino acids. CDR3 nucleotide sequence: TGTGCCACCCAGACAAGGGGGACCCCTTCCCAGCATTTT. This gives the protein CATQTRGTPSQHF.

The rearrangement uses TRBV28 and TRBJ2-3, with 13 bases lining up with TRBD2. This CDR3 is built from 17 residues. CDR1 and CDR2 (germline): MDHEN, SYDVKM. With 5 bases clipped from V and 1 base from J, the junction kept 6 bases outside the gene matches. DNA for the CDR3: TGTGCCAGCAGTGCACCGGGACTAGCGGGGCGCACAGATACGCAGTATTTT. This sequence encodes CASSAPGLAGRTDTQYF.

V and J are TRBV5-4 and TRBJ2-5; 8 bases align to TRBD1. The trim removed 3 bases at V and 7 bases at J, leaving 17 bases unmatched. CDR1 and CDR2 (germline): SGHNT, YYREEE (reference sequence). The CDR3 extends over 17 amino acids. This chain's CDR3 is CASSSGGGRGLGVTQYF. DNA for the CDR3: TGTGCCAGCAGCTCCGGAGGGGGCAGGGGGCTTGGTGTGACCCAGTACTTC.

This clone showed up just a few times. The genes are TRBV7-8 and TRBJ2-2, with D possibly being TRBD2 (6 bases). V was clipped by 11 bases and J by 1 base, with 11 bases between them. CDR1 SGHVS and CDR2 FQNEAQ come from the germline V gene. The CDR3 is 13 residues long. This CDR3 reads CACGGMNTGELFF. The CDR3 nucleotides read TGTGCCTGTGGCGGGATGAACACCGGGGAGCTGTTTTTT.